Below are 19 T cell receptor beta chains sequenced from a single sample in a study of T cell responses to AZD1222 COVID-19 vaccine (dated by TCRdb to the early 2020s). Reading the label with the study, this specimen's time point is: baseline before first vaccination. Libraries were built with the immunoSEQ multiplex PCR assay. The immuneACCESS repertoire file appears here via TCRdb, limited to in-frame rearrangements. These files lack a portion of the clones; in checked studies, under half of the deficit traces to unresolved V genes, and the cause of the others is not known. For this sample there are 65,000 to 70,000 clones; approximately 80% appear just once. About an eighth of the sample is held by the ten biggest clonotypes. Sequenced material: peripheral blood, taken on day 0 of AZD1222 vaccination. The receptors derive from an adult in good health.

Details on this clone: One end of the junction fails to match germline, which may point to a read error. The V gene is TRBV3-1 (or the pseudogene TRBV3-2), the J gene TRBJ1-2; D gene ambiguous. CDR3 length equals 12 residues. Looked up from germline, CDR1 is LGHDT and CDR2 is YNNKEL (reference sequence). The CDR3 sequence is CASSQARIGYIF. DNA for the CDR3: TGTGCCAGCAGCCAAGCTCGAATTGGCTACATCTTC.

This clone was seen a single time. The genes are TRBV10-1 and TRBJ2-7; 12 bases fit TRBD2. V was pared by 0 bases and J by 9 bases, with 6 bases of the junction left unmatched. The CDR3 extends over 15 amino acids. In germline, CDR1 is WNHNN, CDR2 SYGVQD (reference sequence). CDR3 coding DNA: TGCGCCAGCAGTGAGTCGGCTAGCGGGGGGGGATGGCAGTACTTC. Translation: CASSESASGGGWQYF.

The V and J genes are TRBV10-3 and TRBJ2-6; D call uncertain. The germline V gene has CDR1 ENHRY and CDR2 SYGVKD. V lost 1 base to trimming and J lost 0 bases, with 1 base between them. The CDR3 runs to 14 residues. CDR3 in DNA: TGTGCCATCAGTGAGTTCTCTGGGGCCAACGTCCTGACTTTC. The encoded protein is CAISEFSGANVLTF.

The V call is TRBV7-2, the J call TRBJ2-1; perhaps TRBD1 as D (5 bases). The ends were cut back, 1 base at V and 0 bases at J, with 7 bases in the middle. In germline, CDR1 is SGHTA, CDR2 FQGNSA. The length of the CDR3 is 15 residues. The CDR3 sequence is CASSLEGVSYNEQFF. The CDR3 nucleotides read TGTGCCAGCAGCTTAGAAGGGGTCTCCTACAATGAGCAGTTCTTC. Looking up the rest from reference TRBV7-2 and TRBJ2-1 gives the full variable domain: GAGVSQSPSNKVTEKGKDVELRCDPISGHTALYWYRQSLGQGLEFLIYFQGNSAPDKSGLPSDRFSAERTGGSVSTLTIQRTQQEDSAVYLCASSLEGVSYNEQFFGPGTRLTVL.

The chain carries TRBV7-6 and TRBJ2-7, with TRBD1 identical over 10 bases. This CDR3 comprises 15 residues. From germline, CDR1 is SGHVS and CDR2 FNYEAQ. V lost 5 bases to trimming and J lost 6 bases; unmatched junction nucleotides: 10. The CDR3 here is CASSLNGQGGAEQYF. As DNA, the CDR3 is TGTGCCAGCAGCCTTAACGGACAGGGGGGCGCCGAGCAGTACTTC. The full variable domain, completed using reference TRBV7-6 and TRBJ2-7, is GAGVSQSPRYKVTKRGQDVALRCDPISGHVSLYWYRQALGQGPEFLTYFNYEAQQDKSGLPNDRFSAERPEGSISTLTIQRTEQRDSAMYRCASSLNGQGGAEQYFGPGTRLTVT.

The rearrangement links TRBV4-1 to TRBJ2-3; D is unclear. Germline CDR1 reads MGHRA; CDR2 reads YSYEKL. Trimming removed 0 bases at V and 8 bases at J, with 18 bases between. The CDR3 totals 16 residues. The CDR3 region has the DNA TGCGCCAGCAGCCAAGAATTAGTTGAACCGGGTGGTACGCAGTATTTT. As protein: CASSQELVEPGGTQYF.

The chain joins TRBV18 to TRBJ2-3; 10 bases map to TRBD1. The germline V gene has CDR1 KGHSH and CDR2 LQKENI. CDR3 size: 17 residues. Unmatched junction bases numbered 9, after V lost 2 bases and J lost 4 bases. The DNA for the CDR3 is TGTGCCAGCTCACCATACCAACGGGACAGGGGCTCAGATACGCAGTATTTT. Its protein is CASSPYQRDRGSDTQYF.

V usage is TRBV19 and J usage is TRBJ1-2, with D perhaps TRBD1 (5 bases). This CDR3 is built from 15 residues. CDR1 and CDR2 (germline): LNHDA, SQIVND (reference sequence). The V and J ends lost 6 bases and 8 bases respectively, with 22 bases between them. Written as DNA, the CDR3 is TGTGCCAGTAGGGACATTCTATATTATAATTACGGCTACACCTTC. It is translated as CASRDILYYNYGYTF.

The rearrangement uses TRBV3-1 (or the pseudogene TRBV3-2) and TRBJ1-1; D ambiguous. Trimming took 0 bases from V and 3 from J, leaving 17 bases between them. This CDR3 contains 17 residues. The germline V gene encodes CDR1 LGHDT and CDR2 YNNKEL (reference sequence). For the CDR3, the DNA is TGTGCCAGCAGCCAAGATCTTGCGGCAGGCTCCTACACTGAAGCTTTCTTT. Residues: CASSQDLAAGSYTEAFF.

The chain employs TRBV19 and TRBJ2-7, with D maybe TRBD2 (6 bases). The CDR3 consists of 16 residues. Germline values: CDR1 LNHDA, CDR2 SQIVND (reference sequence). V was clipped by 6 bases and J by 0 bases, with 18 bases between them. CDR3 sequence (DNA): TGTGCCAGTAGACAAACCGGGACTGCGAGCTCCTACGAGCAGTACTTC. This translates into CASRQTGTASSYEQYF.

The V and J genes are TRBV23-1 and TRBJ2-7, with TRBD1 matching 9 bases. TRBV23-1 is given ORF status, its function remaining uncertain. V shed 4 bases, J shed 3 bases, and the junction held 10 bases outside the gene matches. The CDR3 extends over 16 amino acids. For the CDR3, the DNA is TGCGCCAGCAGTCGGACAGGGGAGAGTTCCCTCTACGAGCAGTACTTC. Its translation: CASSRTGESSLYEQYF.

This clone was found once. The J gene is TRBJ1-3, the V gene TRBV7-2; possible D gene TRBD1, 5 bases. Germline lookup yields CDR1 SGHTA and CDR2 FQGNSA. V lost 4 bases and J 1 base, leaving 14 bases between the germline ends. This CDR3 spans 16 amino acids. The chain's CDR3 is CASSSPGDSSGNTIYF. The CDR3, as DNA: TGTGCCAGCAGCTCGCCCGGGGACTCTTCTGGAAACACCATATATTTT.

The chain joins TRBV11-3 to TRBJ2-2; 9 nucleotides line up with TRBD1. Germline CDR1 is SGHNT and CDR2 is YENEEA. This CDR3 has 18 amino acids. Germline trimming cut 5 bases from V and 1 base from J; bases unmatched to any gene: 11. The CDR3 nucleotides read TGTGCCAGCAGCCCCGCACCGCCGGGACAGGGGAACACCGGGGAGCTGTTTTTT. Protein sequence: CASSPAPPGQGNTGELFF.

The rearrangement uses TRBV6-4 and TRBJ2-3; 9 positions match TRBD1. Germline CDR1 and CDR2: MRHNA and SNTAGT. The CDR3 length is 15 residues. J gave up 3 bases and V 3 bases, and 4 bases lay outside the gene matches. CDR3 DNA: TGTGCCAGCAGTGAAGGGGACAGGGCTACAGATACGCAGTATTTT. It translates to CASSEGDRATDTQYF.

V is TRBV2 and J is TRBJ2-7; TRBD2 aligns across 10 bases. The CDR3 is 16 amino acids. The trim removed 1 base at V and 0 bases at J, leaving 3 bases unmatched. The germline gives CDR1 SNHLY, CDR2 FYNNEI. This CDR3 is CASSEGASGGSYEQYF. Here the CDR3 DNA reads TGTGCCAGCAGTGAAGGGGCTAGCGGGGGCTCCTACGAGCAGTACTTC.

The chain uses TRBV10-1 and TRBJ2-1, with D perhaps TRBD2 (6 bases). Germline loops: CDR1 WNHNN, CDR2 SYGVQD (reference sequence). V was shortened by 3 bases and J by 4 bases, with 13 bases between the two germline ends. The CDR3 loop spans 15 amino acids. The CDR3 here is CASSDGGGTYNEQFF. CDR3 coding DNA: TGCGCCAGCAGTGATGGCGGAGGGACTTACAATGAGCAGTTCTTC.

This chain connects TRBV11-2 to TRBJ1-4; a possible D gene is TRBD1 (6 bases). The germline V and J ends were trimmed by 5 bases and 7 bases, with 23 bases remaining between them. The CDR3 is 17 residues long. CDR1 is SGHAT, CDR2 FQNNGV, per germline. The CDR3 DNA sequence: TGTGCCAGCAGCCAGATTATGTCAGGGGCTAAGGGTGAAAAACTGTTTTTT. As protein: CASSQIMSGAKGEKLFF.

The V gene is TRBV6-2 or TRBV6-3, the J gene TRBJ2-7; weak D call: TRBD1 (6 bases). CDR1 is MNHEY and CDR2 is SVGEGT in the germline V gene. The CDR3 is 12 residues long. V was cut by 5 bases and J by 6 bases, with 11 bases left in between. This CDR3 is CASSQSGAEQYF. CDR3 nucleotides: TGTGCCAGCAGTCAGTCAGGGGCCGAGCAGTACTTC.

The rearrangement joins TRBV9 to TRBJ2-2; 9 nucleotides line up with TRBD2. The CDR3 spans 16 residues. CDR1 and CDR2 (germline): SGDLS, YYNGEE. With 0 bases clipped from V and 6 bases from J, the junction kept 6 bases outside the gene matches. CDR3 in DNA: TGTGCCAGCAGCGTAGGTGGCGGGGGGGCCCCCGGGGAGCTGTTTTTT. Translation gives CASSVGGGGAPGELFF.